The 21 T cell receptor beta chains below all came from one sample that was sequenced in a study of blood T cell repertoires in COVID-19. Assay used: immunoSEQ multiplex PCR; TCRdb lists only in-frame clones, some missing. The sample gives approximately 120,000 clones, around 81% of which show up once; 10% to 15% is in the top ten. The specimen sequenced was peripheral blood. The receptors here all came from a man aged 60 to 69 with acute or convalescent COVID-19.

V is TRBV18 and J is TRBJ2-1; D is unclear. The V end was cut by 2 bases, the J end by 8 bases, with 13 bases between. There are 14 residues in the CDR3. Germline CDR1 is KGHSH and CDR2 is LQKENI. In DNA, the CDR3 is TGTGCCAGCTCACCAGATAGCCTTGAAGATGAGCAGTTCTTC. Translation gives CASSPDSLEDEQFF.

This chain uses TRBV5-4 with TRBJ2-5, with 8 nucleotides matching TRBD2. CDR3 length equals 17 residues. J gave up 1 base and V 4 bases, and 12 bases lay outside the gene matches. Germline values: CDR1 SGHNT, CDR2 YYREEE (reference sequence). CDR3: CASSPSWAGGRQETQYF. The CDR3 DNA is TGTGCCAGCAGCCCCTCCTGGGCGGGAGGCCGCCAAGAGACCCAGTACTTC.

V is TRBV27 and J is TRBJ2-3, with TRBD1 identical over 9 bases. The CDR3 is made up of 14 amino acids. The trim removed 3 bases at V and 5 bases at J, leaving 3 bases unmatched. Germline V lookup: CDR1 MNHEY, CDR2 SMNVEV (reference sequence). CDR3 residues: CASSLTGGRDTQYF. The DNA of the CDR3 is TGTGCCAGCAGTTTGACAGGGGGGAGAGATACGCAGTATTTT.

This clone was seen only a few times. The J gene is TRBJ1-6, the V gene TRBV7-2; TRBD1 matches at 8 bases. J was trimmed by 8 bases and V by 1 base; bases with no gene match: 4. The CDR3 consists of 15 residues. Germline CDR1 SGHTA, CDR2 FQGNSA. CDR3 sequence reads: CASSLVRGQDSPLHF. The CDR3 DNA reads TGTGCCAGCAGCTTAGTCAGGGGGCAGGATTCACCCCTCCACTTT.

This chain links TRBV29-1 with TRBJ1-2; 10 positions match TRBD1. J was trimmed by 7 bases and V by 7 bases; bases with no gene match: 9. Per the germline V gene, CDR1 is SQVTM and CDR2 is ANQGSEA. This CDR3 has 13 residues. CDR3 residues: CSAARDRGFGYTF. For the CDR3, the DNA is TGCAGCGCCGCCCGGGACAGGGGTTTTGGCTACACCTTC. Full variable domain (remainder filled in from reference TRBV29-1 and TRBJ1-2): SAVISQKPSRDICQRGTSLTIQCQVDSQVTMMFWYRQQPGQSLTLIATANQGSEATYESGFVIDKFPISRPNLTFSTLTVSNMSPEDSSIYLCSAARDRGFGYTFGSGTRLTVV.

This clone was detected only once. The rearrangement links TRBV4-1 to TRBJ1-3; D remains unclear. This CDR3 region has 13 residues. Between the trimmed V and J ends, which lost 8 bases and 0 bases, there was a span of 8 bases. Germline CDR1 is MGHRA and CDR2 is YSYEKL. The CDR3 region has the DNA TGCGCCAGCCGTCCGGGCTCTGGAAACACCATATATTTT. This encodes CASRPGSGNTIYF.

V usage is TRBV28 and J usage is TRBJ2-3; 7 bases agree with TRBD2. The germline CDR1 and CDR2 sequences are MDHEN and SYDVKM. V lost 6 bases to trimming and J lost 5 bases; unmatched junction nucleotides: 5. The CDR3 sequence is 13 residues long. The CDR3 DNA is TGTGCCAGCAGGGCAGCGGGGAAAGATACGCAGTATTTT. This encodes CASRAAGKDTQYF.

The J gene is TRBJ2-1, the V gene TRBV27; perhaps TRBD2 as D (5 bases). V was trimmed by 5 bases and J by 6 bases, leaving 17 bases between them. CDR1 and CDR2 from the germline V gene are MNHEY and SMNVEV (reference sequence). The CDR3 covers 15 residues. DNA for the CDR3: TGTGCCAGCAGTCCCCTAGCTTTCCTTGGCAATGAGCAGTTCTTC. This codes for CASSPLAFLGNEQFF.

The V gene is TRBV12-5, the J gene TRBJ1-2; TRBD1 is a possible D gene (6 bases). This CDR3 contains 14 residues. With 6 bases removed from V and 7 bases from J, the gap between germline ends came to 18 bases. CDR1 is LGHNT, CDR2 FRNRAP, per germline. The CDR3 here is CASGAVGGAFGYTF. CDR3 nucleotides: TGTGCTAGTGGCGCCGTGGGGGGGGCCTTTGGCTACACCTTC. Combining the CDR3 with reference TRBV12-5 and TRBJ1-2 gives the whole variable domain DARVTQTPRHKVTEMGQEVTMRCQPILGHNTVFWYRQTMMQGLELLAYFRNRAPLDDSGMPKDRFSAEMPDATLATLKIQPSEPRDSAVYFCASGAVGGAFGYTFGSGTRLTVV.

The chain joins TRBV6-5 to TRBJ2-2; 8 positions match TRBD2. Trimming at V came to 2 bases and at J to 7 bases, leaving 6 bases not matched to a gene. The length of the CDR3 is 15 residues. Germline values: CDR1 MNHEY, CDR2 SVGAGI. CDR3 coding DNA: TGTGCCAGCAGTTACGGGGGACTAGTGAACGGGGAGCTGTTTTTT. It is translated as CASSYGGLVNGELFF.

The chain is built from TRBV6-6 and TRBJ1-5, with TRBD1 matching 9 bases. The CDR3 runs to 15 residues. The germline gives CDR1 MNHNY, CDR2 SVGAGI (reference sequence). V was clipped by 6 bases and J by 4 bases; unmatched bases: 7. The CDR3 here is CASRLTGGWNQPQHF. CDR3 nucleotides: TGTGCCAGCAGGTTGACAGGGGGTTGGAATCAGCCCCAGCATTTT.

This rearrangement joins TRBV29-1 to TRBJ2-1, with D tentatively TRBD2 (5 bases). The CDR3 contains 13 residues. Between the trimmed V and J ends, which lost 3 bases and 3 bases, there was a span of 9 bases. Germline assignment: CDR1 SQVTM and CDR2 ANQGSEA. The CDR3 coding sequence is TGCAGCGTTGAGGGCGGACTCTACAATGAGCAGTTCTTC. Its translation is CSVEGGLYNEQFF.

The rearrangement uses TRBV6-5 and TRBJ2-1; tentative D call: TRBD2 (5 bases). This CDR3 comprises 14 residues. The V gene lost 5 bases and the J gene lost 7 bases, with 15 bases spanning the gap. Per germline, CDR1 MNHEY and CDR2 SVGAGI. The CDR3 sequence is CASSKLELRNEQFF. The DNA of the CDR3 is TGTGCCAGCAGTAAACTAGAGCTAAGGAATGAGCAGTTCTTC.

This sequence joins TRBV7-9 and TRBJ1-6; the D is unclear. There are 13 residues in the CDR3. Trimming took 5 bases from V and 7 from J, leaving 9 bases between them. CDR1 is SEHNR and CDR2 is FQNEAQ in the germline V gene (reference sequence). Here the CDR3 reads CASSNEANSPLHF. CDR3 sequence (DNA): TGTGCCAGCAGCAATGAGGCAAATTCACCCCTCCACTTT.

The rearrangement links TRBV19 to TRBJ1-1; maybe TRBD1 (6 bases). Germline V gene lookup returns CDR1 LNHDA and CDR2 SQIVND (reference sequence). Trimming took 4 bases from V and 2 from J, leaving 11 bases between them. This CDR3 has 14 residues. As DNA, the CDR3 is TGTGCCAGTAGTAGGGGGACACTCAACACTGAAGCTTTCTTT. Translated: CASSRGTLNTEAFF.

The count of this clone is one. The gene calls are TRBV4-1 and TRBJ1-3; maybe TRBD1 (6 bases). Between the trimmed V and J ends, which lost 4 bases and 2 bases, there was a span of 15 bases. The germline CDR1 and CDR2 sequences are MGHRA and YSYEKL. This CDR3 region has 16 residues. The CDR3: CASSLQEGGTGNTIYF. The CDR3 DNA reads TGCGCCAGCAGCCTCCAGGAAGGGGGAACTGGAAACACCATATATTTT.

The gene calls are TRBV28 and TRBJ2-3, with a possible D match to TRBD1 (6 bases). CDR1 and CDR2 from the germline V gene are MDHEN and SYDVKM. CDR3 length: 13 amino acids. Trimming took 5 bases from V and 0 from J, leaving 6 bases between them. CDR3 nucleotides: TGTGCCAGCAGTGGGGGCAGCACAGATACGCAGTATTTT. Translating gives CASSGGSTDTQYF.

V usage is TRBV13 and J usage is TRBJ2-1; 9 positions match TRBD1. In germline, CDR1 is PRHDT, CDR2 FYEKMQ (reference sequence). The V gene end was trimmed by 4 bases and the J gene end by 0 bases; junction bases not matched to a gene: 10. The CDR3 contains 18 residues. CDR3 loop: CASSSQGDRESSYNEQFF. The CDR3 DNA is TGTGCCAGCAGCTCCCAAGGGGACAGGGAGAGCTCCTACAATGAGCAGTTCTTC.

This chain joins TRBV3-1 (or the pseudogene TRBV3-2) and TRBJ2-5; possible D gene TRBD2, 6 bases. Looked up from germline, CDR1 is LGHDT and CDR2 is YNNKEL (reference sequence). The CDR3 spans 17 residues. V dropped 1 base and J dropped 5 bases, with 20 bases sitting between them. CDR3 sequence: CASSQAAGRSGWETQYF. CDR3 nucleotides: TGTGCCAGCAGCCAAGCGGCGGGACGCTCAGGTTGGGAGACCCAGTACTTC.

V usage is TRBV28 and J usage is TRBJ2-2, with 9 bases fitting TRBD1. The trim removed 5 bases at V and 5 bases at J, leaving 12 bases unmatched. Germline CDR1 is MDHEN and CDR2 is SYDVKM. CDR3 length: 17 residues. CDR3 nucleotides: TGTGCCAGCAGTCCGAGTCGGACAGGGGTTGGAACCGGGGAGCTGTTTTTT. This sequence encodes CASSPSRTGVGTGELFF.

The rearrangement joins TRBV5-5 to TRBJ2-5, with TRBD2 identical over 8 bases. J lost 4 bases, V lost 0 bases, and 11 bases had no gene match. Germline V gene sequence: CDR1 SGHKS, CDR2 YYEKEE (reference sequence). The CDR3 extends over 17 amino acids. Here the CDR3 reads CASSLAPGGPSGETQYF. For the CDR3, the DNA is TGTGCCAGCAGCTTGGCGCCGGGAGGGCCCTCTGGAGAGACCCAGTACTTC.